This TCR beta chain stems from a study of shared clonotypes between healthy human individuals. Study information: Per-donor plates numbered three CD4 naive, three CD4 memory, two CD8 naive and one CD8 memory.

The method was immunoSEQ multiplex PCR; TCRdb's version includes in-frame clones alone and lacks a portion of them. The profile shows roughly 1,000,000 clones, roughly 74% of them singletons. V shed 4 bases and J 6 bases; nucleotides not matched to a gene: 9. Germline assignment: CDR1 SGDLS and CDR2 YYNGEE. The CDR3 consists of 15 residues. Sequencing was performed on memory CD4+ T cells from PBMCs. Subset given: CD45RA-negative fraction. This TCR derives from a man younger than 30 in good health. Some clones in this sample may be carry-over from other donors' samples. This chain joins TRBV9 and TRBJ2-7; 11 bases line up with TRBD2. DNA for the CDR3: TGTGCCAGCAGCATAAATATACTAGCGGGAGCCGAGCAGTACTTC. Translated: CASSINILAGAEQYF.